Sequencing of this TCR beta chain was carried out in a study of blood T cell repertoires in COVID-19. In the study overall: In each case, the material was cDNA or gDNA derived from T cells, B-cell-depleted T cells, or PBMCs.

As originally analysed: By means of reference gene primer amplification, nucleated cell counts were estimated. Sequencing was performed with immunoSEQ multiplex PCR; in TCRdb, only in-frame clones are kept and a portion is missing. That table supplies the V and J calls and clone size; D and trimming were determined from the DNA. This sample carries over 200,000 clones, approximately 82% of them seen once, and the ten largest clones take under 3%. Looked up from germline, CDR1 is SEHNR and CDR2 is FQNEAQ (reference sequence). The junction had 10 bases not matched to a gene; V was cut back by 3 bases and J by 6 bases. The CDR3 totals 15 residues.

This TCR derives from a woman in her seventies with active or convalescent COVID-19. Material: peripheral blood. The chain carries TRBV7-9 and TRBJ1-2, with TRBD1 matching 7 bases. CDR3 in amino acids: CASSFWTGGGDGYTF. The CDR3 DNA is TGTGCCAGCAGCTTCTGGACAGGTGGAGGTGATGGCTACACCTTC.